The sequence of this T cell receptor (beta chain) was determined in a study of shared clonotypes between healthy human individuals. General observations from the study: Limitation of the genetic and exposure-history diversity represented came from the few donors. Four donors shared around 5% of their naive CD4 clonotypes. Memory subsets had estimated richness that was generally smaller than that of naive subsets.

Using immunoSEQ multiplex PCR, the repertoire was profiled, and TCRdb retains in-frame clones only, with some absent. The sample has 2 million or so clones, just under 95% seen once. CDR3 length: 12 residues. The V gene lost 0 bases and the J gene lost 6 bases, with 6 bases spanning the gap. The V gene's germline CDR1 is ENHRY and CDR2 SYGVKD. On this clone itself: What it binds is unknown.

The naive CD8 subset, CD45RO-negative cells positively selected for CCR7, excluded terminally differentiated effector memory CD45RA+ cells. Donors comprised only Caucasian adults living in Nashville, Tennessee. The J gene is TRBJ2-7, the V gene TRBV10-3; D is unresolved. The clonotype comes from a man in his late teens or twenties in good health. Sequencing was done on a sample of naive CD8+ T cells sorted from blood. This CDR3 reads CAISESRAEQYF. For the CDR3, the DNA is TGTGCCATCAGTGAGTCCCGGGCCGAGCAGTACTTC.